The 31 T cell receptor beta chains in this list originate from one sample, sequenced in a study of immune cell composition in non-small cell lung cancer. Only in-frame clones appear in the TCRdb table, and some are missing; sequencing was by immunoSEQ multiplex PCR. The sample records about 5,200 clones, 55% to 75% being singletons. Sequencing used lung tumor tissue. These receptor sequences come from a human donor with non-small cell lung cancer.

The chain is built from TRBV11-1 and TRBJ2-4, with 7 bases fitting TRBD2. Germline loops: CDR1 SGHAT, CDR2 FQDESV (reference sequence). The V and J ends lost 3 bases and 8 bases, in that order; junction bases with no gene match: 4. CDR3 length: 13 residues. CDR3 amino acids: CASSFGGKDIQYF. In DNA form, the CDR3 reads TGTGCCAGCAGCTTCGGGGGGAAGGACATTCAGTACTTC.

J is TRBJ2-7 and V is TRBV5-6, with 9 bases identical to TRBD1. The CDR3 sequence is 15 residues long. Germline CDR1 SGHDT, CDR2 YYEEEE. The V segment lost 0 bases and the J segment 5 bases; nucleotides outside the gene matches: 6. The CDR3 DNA is TGTGCCAGCAGCTTGGGGGACAGGGAACTTGACGAGCAGTACTTC. It translates to CASSLGDRELDEQYF. The variable domain in full, completed from reference TRBV5-6 and TRBJ2-7, reads DAGVTQSPTHLIKTRGQQVTLRCSPKSGHDTVSWYQQALGQGPQFIFQYYEEEERQRGNFPDRFSGHQFPNYSSELNVNALLLGDSALYLCASSLGDRELDEQYFGPGTRLTVT.

The chain couples TRBV4-3 to TRBJ2-7, with TRBD2 as a possible D gene (6 bases). Germline V gene lookup returns CDR1 LGHNA and CDR2 YSLEER. With 0 bases removed from V and 7 bases from J, the gap between germline ends came to 22 bases. The CDR3 runs to 17 residues. The CDR3 region is CASSQDLGVIGGWEQYF. The CDR3 DNA reads as TGCGCCAGCAGCCAAGATCTTGGTGTTATCGGGGGATGGGAGCAGTACTTC.

This clone came up once. The V and J genes are TRBV5-1 and TRBJ1-1, with 8 bases aligning to TRBD1. Per germline, CDR1 SGHRS and CDR2 YFSETQ. The CDR3 loop spans 17 amino acids. V trimming: 1 base; J trimming: 3 bases; junction bases outside the gene matches: 11. The chain's CDR3 is CASSLTWQGALDTEAFF. The CDR3 DNA sequence: TGCGCCAGCAGCTTGACTTGGCAGGGGGCTTTGGACACTGAAGCTTTCTTT.

Written as DNA, the CDR3 is TGTGCCACTCTAGCGGCTGCCTACGAGCAGTACTTC. Protein: CATLAAAYEQYF. The chain uses TRBV6-1 and TRBJ2-7; 7 nucleotides align to TRBD2. The germline V gene encodes CDR1 MNHNS and CDR2 SASEGT. The CDR3 is 12 amino acids. Trimming cost V 10 bases and J 2 bases; bases outside gene matches: 5.

This clone has a handful of counts. The chain has TRBV11-2 and TRBJ2-2, with TRBD2 identical over 9 bases. Per germline, CDR1 SGHAT and CDR2 FQNNGV. Trimming cost V 5 bases and J 6 bases; bases outside gene matches: 7. The CDR3 loop spans 15 amino acids. In DNA form, the CDR3 reads TGTGCCAGCAGCCGAAGTAGCGGGAGTTCCGGGGAGCTGTTTTTT. It yields the protein CASSRSSGSSGELFF.

The CDR3 DNA is TGTGCCAGCTCACAAAATCGGGGTAACACCGGGGAGCTGTTTTTT. It specifies CASSQNRGNTGELFF. The chain recombines TRBV18 with TRBJ2-2; tentatively, D is TRBD2 (5 bases). Germline loops: CDR1 KGHSH, CDR2 LQKENI. The CDR3 runs to 15 residues. V was shortened by 4 bases and J by 2 bases, with 11 bases between the two germline ends.

The sample holds one count of this clone. This chain links TRBV30 with TRBJ2-4; 7 bases are a match to TRBD1. Germline CDR1 GTSNPN, CDR2 SVGIG (reference sequence). V shed 0 bases and J 0 bases; nucleotides not matched to a gene: 8. This CDR3 region has 17 residues. CDR3 sequence reads: CAWSVRGQSLAKNIQYF. The DNA for the CDR3 is TGTGCCTGGAGTGTACGGGGACAGTCTCTAGCCAAAAACATTCAGTACTTC.

This chain links TRBV5-6 with TRBJ2-3, with TRBD1 matching 7 bases. There are 13 residues in the CDR3. The junction had 3 bases not matched to a gene; V was cut back by 4 bases and J by 4 bases. Germline V gene lookup returns CDR1 SGHDT and CDR2 YYEEEE. CDR3 DNA: TGTGCCAGCAGCCCGGGACAGTCAGATACGCAGTATTTT. It codes for CASSPGQSDTQYF.

The rearrangement links TRBV30 to TRBJ1-1, with 10 bases fitting TRBD1. V was clipped by 2 bases and J by 1 base; unmatched bases: 7. The CDR3 is made up of 16 amino acids. CDR1 GTSNPN and CDR2 SVGIG come from the germline V gene (reference sequence). CDR3 nucleotides: TGTGCCTGGAGTAGGACAGGGGGGCTTCGGAACACTGAAGCTTTCTTT. It codes for CAWSRTGGLRNTEAFF.

The V gene is TRBV9, the J gene TRBJ2-2; D unclear. Trimming cost V 1 base and J 5 bases, with 6 bases left between them. The germline V gene encodes CDR1 SGDLS and CDR2 YYNGEE. This CDR3 comprises 13 residues. In nucleotides, the CDR3 is TGTGCCAGCAGCGTACGGGTAACCGGGGAGCTGTTTTTT. Translated: CASSVRVTGELFF.

DNA for the CDR3: TGTGCCAGCAGACCCCACGGACAGGCGCGCTACGAGCAGTACTTC. It specifies CASRPHGQARYEQYF. This chain connects TRBV27 to TRBJ2-7; 7 bases agree with TRBD1. The germline V gene encodes CDR1 MNHEY and CDR2 SMNVEV (reference sequence). V lost 6 bases to trimming and J lost 3 bases; unmatched junction nucleotides: 11. This CDR3 is built from 15 residues.

The chain employs TRBV27 and TRBJ2-3; 10 bases align to TRBD2. J was trimmed by 1 base and V by 4 bases; bases with no gene match: 5. Germline CDR1 is MNHEY and CDR2 is SMNVEV (reference sequence). The CDR3 extends over 16 amino acids. The CDR3 loop reads CASSSPGTSGTDTQYF. CDR3 sequence (DNA): TGTGCCAGCAGTTCGCCCGGGACTAGCGGCACAGATACGCAGTATTTT.

The rearrangement links TRBV5-1 to TRBJ2-3, with unresolved D. V lost 0 bases and J lost 0, with 5 bases in between. The CDR3 has 14 amino acids. CDR1 is SGHRS, CDR2 YFSETQ, per germline. The CDR3 sequence is CASSLESSTDTQYF. The CDR3 nucleotides read TGCGCCAGCAGCTTGGAATCTAGCACAGATACGCAGTATTTT.

The chain carries TRBV7-3 and TRBJ1-2, with 7 bases that match TRBD1. Germline lookup yields CDR1 SGHTA and CDR2 FQGTGA. The V and J ends lost 0 bases and 4 bases, in that order; junction bases with no gene match: 5. The CDR3 length is 15 residues. The CDR3 DNA reads TGTGCCAGCAGCTTAACCCCGGACAGGAGCTATGGCTACACCTTC. It specifies CASSLTPDRSYGYTF.

This clone was seen a handful of times. The V and J genes are TRBV18 and TRBJ1-1, with unresolved D. The CDR3 contains 15 residues. Per germline, CDR1 KGHSH and CDR2 LQKENI. Deletions cut 6 bases from V and 0 bases from J, with 14 bases between. CDR3 residues: CASSWSELLNTEAFF. The CDR3 DNA sequence: TGTGCCAGCTCCTGGAGTGAGCTACTGAACACTGAAGCTTTCTTT.

The J gene is TRBJ2-3, the V gene TRBV7-3; 7 positions agree with TRBD1. The CDR3 contains 14 residues. The J segment lost 5 bases and the V segment lost 0 bases, leaving 2 bases of the junction unmatched. CDR1 SGHTA and CDR2 FQGTGA come from the germline V gene. In DNA form, the CDR3 reads TGTGCCAGCAGCTTAACGTCAGGGGGAGATACGCAGTATTTT. As protein: CASSLTSGGDTQYF.

The gene calls are TRBV19 and TRBJ2-2; no clear D. Deletions cut 9 bases from V and 2 bases from J, with 10 bases between. This CDR3 has 13 amino acids. Per germline, CDR1 LNHDA and CDR2 SQIVND (reference sequence). CDR3 region: CASAAANTGELFF. CDR3 nucleotide sequence: TGTGCCAGCGCCGCGGCTAACACCGGGGAGCTGTTTTTT.

As concerns this clone: This likely comes from a read error, as the CDR3 has no conserved phenylalanine or tryptophan at its end. The limits of the CDR3 on the DNA are not certain, so only TCRdb's listed CDR3 is given. The chain joins TRBV5-4 to TRBJ2-3; TRBD1 is the table's D call, not checked against the DNA. The CDR3 is 13 residues long, ends included. The germline V gene has CDR1 SGHNT and CDR2 YYREEE (reference sequence). CDR3 region: CASSAGGEPTLRY.

This chain connects TRBV28 to TRBJ1-2; D gene ambiguous. Germline CDR1 and CDR2: MDHEN and SYDVKM. V was trimmed by 3 bases and J by 0 bases, leaving 17 bases between them. This CDR3 comprises 17 residues. Here the CDR3 reads CASSFRLGGVANYGYTF. The CDR3, as DNA: TGTGCCAGCAGTTTTCGGTTGGGAGGTGTTGCTAACTATGGCTACACCTTC.

V usage is TRBV10-3 and J usage is TRBJ2-7; 7 bases agree with TRBD1. Per the germline V gene, CDR1 is ENHRY and CDR2 is SYGVKD. The CDR3 loop spans 15 amino acids. The V segment lost 11 bases and the J segment 2 bases; nucleotides outside the gene matches: 15. CDR3 protein: CASLDWTGAAYEQYF. Written as DNA, the CDR3 is TGTGCCTCCCTCGACTGGACAGGAGCCGCCTACGAGCAGTACTTC.

The rearrangement uses TRBV6-1 and TRBJ2-4; tentatively, D is TRBD2 (5 bases). Germline CDR1 reads MNHNS; CDR2 reads SASEGT. There are 16 residues in the CDR3. With 3 bases removed from V and 0 bases from J, the gap between germline ends came to 12 bases. This CDR3 reads CASSELGGLAKNIQYF. CDR3 in DNA: TGTGCCAGCAGTGAGCTTGGCGGGCTAGCCAAAAACATTCAGTACTTC.

The chain links TRBV18 to TRBJ1-4; no firm D call. The CDR3 sequence is 16 residues long. CDR1 KGHSH and CDR2 LQKENI come from the germline V gene. With 2 bases removed from V and 5 bases from J, the gap between germline ends came to 15 bases. CDR3 sequence reads: CASSPGRLPGNEKLFF. The CDR3 region has the DNA TGTGCCAGCTCACCAGGCAGGCTCCCTGGGAATGAAAAACTGTTTTTT.

This clone was seen once. The chain uses TRBV6-1 and TRBJ2-7, with D possibly being TRBD1 (6 bases). This CDR3 comprises 13 residues. Trimming took off 7 bases at V and 6 bases at J, with 16 bases between the two ends. Germline lookup yields CDR1 MNHNS and CDR2 SASEGT. CDR3 DNA: TGTGCCAGCAACCTCTTTCAGGGGACCGAGCAGTACTTC. It is translated as CASNLFQGTEQYF.

V gene TRBV18 combines with J gene TRBJ1-1; D unclear. Germline loops: CDR1 KGHSH, CDR2 LQKENI. The CDR3 is made up of 15 amino acids. Trimming stripped 3 bases from V and 1 base from J, with 12 bases between. CDR3 amino acids: CASSPGLPGNTEAFF. The CDR3 nucleotides are TGTGCCAGCTCACCTGGTTTACCGGGGAACACTGAAGCTTTCTTT.

The chain links TRBV28 to TRBJ1-5; D is undetermined. The length of the CDR3 is 18 residues. V lost 2 bases, J lost 9 bases, and 26 bases lay in between. The germline V gene encodes CDR1 MDHEN and CDR2 SYDVKM. The chain's CDR3 is CASSLNPGRGSQYRPQHF. CDR3 sequence (DNA): TGTGCCAGCAGTTTAAATCCGGGCCGAGGGAGTCAATATCGGCCCCAGCATTTT.

The gene calls are TRBV12-2 and TRBJ2-1; the D segment call TRBD2 is taken from the table without a DNA check. TRBV12-2 is labeled a pseudogene. The CDR3 contains 19 residues. CDR3 DNA: TGTGCAAGTCGCCCCGCTAGCGGGAGGTCGTACAGCTCCTACAATGAGCAGTTCTTC. This gives the protein CASRPASGRSYSSYNEQFF.

V usage is TRBV4-1 and J usage is TRBJ1-1; D possibly corresponds to TRBD1 (6 bases). Deletions cut 5 bases from V and 1 base from J, with 11 bases between. Germline CDR1 MGHRA, CDR2 YSYEKL. The CDR3 length is 14 residues. CDR3 amino acids: CASSGQGTNTEAFF. The CDR3 nucleotides are TGCGCCAGCAGCGGTCAGGGGACGAACACTGAAGCTTTCTTT.

The chain links TRBV28 to TRBJ1-2; a possible D gene is TRBD1 (6 bases). Germline V CDR1 and CDR2: MDHEN, SYDVKM. Trimming pared 6 bases from V and 1 base from J, leaving 15 bases between. The CDR3 runs 15 residues. CDR3 nucleotides: TGTGCCAGCAGGGCACTCCAGGGGTATAACTATGGCTACACCTTC. Translation gives CASRALQGYNYGYTF.

V is TRBV7-2 and J is TRBJ1-1, with D maybe TRBD1 (5 bases). Deletions cut 5 bases from V and 11 bases from J, with 15 bases between. CDR3 size: 12 residues. The germline V gene encodes CDR1 SGHTA and CDR2 FQGNSA. For the CDR3, the DNA is TGTGCCAGCAGCCCCTGGGGGGGGGAGGCTTTCTTT. It yields the protein CASSPWGGEAFF.

The rearrangement uses TRBV5-1 and TRBJ2-1, with 7 bases that match TRBD1. CDR3 length: 14 residues. Trimming took 3 bases from V and 3 from J; bases not matched to a gene: 3. CDR1 is SGHRS and CDR2 is YFSETQ in the germline V gene. CDR3 sequence reads: CASSYWDSYNEQFF. The CDR3 DNA sequence: TGCGCCAGCAGCTATTGGGACAGCTACAATGAGCAGTTCTTC.